This paragraph covers one T cell receptor beta chain sequence. Its antigen is not identified. These data come from a study of shared clonotypes between healthy human individuals. Study observations and caveats: Naive subsets typically showed greater estimated richness than memory subsets.

Unmatched junction bases numbered 7, after V lost 0 bases and J lost 6 bases. CDR3 length: 15 residues. Germline values: CDR1 MGHDK, CDR2 SYGVNS. Sequencing was performed with immunoSEQ multiplex PCR; in TCRdb, only in-frame clones are kept and a portion is missing. Here the sample spans approximately 1.4 million clones, approximately 98% being singletons. The sequencing input was naive CD4+ T cells sorted from blood. The sample's subset: CD45RA+ positively selected. The rearrangement links TRBV25-1 to TRBJ1-1, with TRBD1 matching 7 bases. The clonotype comes from a man between 25 and 39 years old in good health. The CDR3 DNA reads as TGTGCCAGCAGTGAATACGACAGGGATTTGGCTGAAGCTTTCTTT. This codes for CASSEYDRDLAEAFF.